This is a list of T cell receptor beta chains from one sample in a study of T-cell memory formation after mild COVID-19. From the 5' RACE reads, TCRdb called clonotypes with MiXCR, one entry per CDR3 protein. The sample lists some 190,000 distinct CDR3 sequences; about 16% were seen once. Material: PBMCs or a T cell subset sorted from them (not recorded which). The source is an adult woman who had mild COVID-19 (a few samples of this study predate the infection). Cell type and time point are not known. Both conserved end residues are part of each CDR3. D genes are given only for firm matches. A row's size may be missing; if present it is once, few, many or a size class.

size | D | J | V | CDR3 | DNA
once | TRBD2 | TRBJ2-3 | TRBV5-1 | CASSYLGLAADTQYF | TGCGCCAGCAGCTACCTGGGACTAGCAGCTGATACGCAGTATTTT
. | . | TRBJ1-2 | TRBV19 | CASSLPINYGYTF | TGTGCCAGTAGTCTCCCCATTAACTATGGCTACACCTTC
few | TRBD1 | TRBJ2-7 | TRBV25-1 | CASSGLTGGVEQYF | TGTGCCAGCAGTGGTCTTACAGGGGGAGTCGAGCAGTACTTC
. | . | TRBJ1-1 | TRBV20-1 | CSARSTIRNTEAFF | TGCAGTGCTAGATCAACCATCAGGAACACTGAAGCTTTCTTT
few | TRBD1 | TRBJ1-2 | TRBV5-1 | CASSLAGQGALGYTF | TGCGCCAGCAGCTTGGCCGGACAGGGGGCTTTAGGCTACACCTTC
. | TRBD1 | TRBJ1-1 | TRBV3-1 | CASSQAGGRIMNTEAFF | TGTGCCAGCAGCCAAGCAGGGGGCAGAATAATGAACACTGAAGCTTTCTTT
. | . | TRBJ1-5 | TRBV20-1 | CSARDPRRGSNQPQHF | TGCAGTGCTAGAGATCCCCGGAGGGGGTCCAATCAGCCCCAGCATTTT
few | TRBD2 | TRBJ2-7 | TRBV9 | CASSKKATSGTYEQYF | TGTGCCAGCAGTAAAAAGGCTACTAGCGGGACCTACGAGCAGTACTTC
few | . | TRBJ1-1 | TRBV6-2/TRBV6-3 | CASSFHVNTEAFF | TGTGCCAGCAGTTTCCATGTGAACACTGAAGCTTTCTTT
few | TRBD1 | TRBJ2-1 | TRBV27 | CASSHRQGSYNEQFF | TGTGCCAGCAGTCATCGACAGGGTTCCTACAATGAGCAGTTCTTC
. | . | TRBJ1-3 | TRBV3-1 | CASSPWGNRDSGNTIYF | TGTGCCAGCAGCCCTTGGGGGAACAGGGACTCTGGAAACACCATATATTTT
. | . | TRBJ2-3 | TRBV5-8 | CASRMEGKGRSTDTQYF | TGTGCCAGCAGGATGGAGGGCAAGGGCCGGAGCACAGATACGCAGTATTTT
few | . | TRBJ2-1 | TRBV2 | CASTSGRLRSSYNEQFF | TGTGCCAGCACAAGCGGACGGCTTCGAAGCTCCTACAATGAGCAGTTCTTC
few | . | TRBJ1-5 | TRBV10-3 | CAISESGRGGEGPQHF | TGTGCCATCAGTGAGTCCGGCAGGGGAGGGGAGGGGCCCCAGCATTTT
few | TRBD2 | TRBJ2-5 | TRBV11-2 | CASSAGLDQETQYF | TGTGCCAGCAGCGCAGGACTAGACCAAGAGACCCAGTACTTC
few | TRBD2 | TRBJ2-7 | TRBV7-2 | CASSFRTSGTYSYEQYF | TGTGCCAGCAGCTTCCGGACTAGCGGGACGTACTCCTACGAGCAGTACTTC
few | TRBD2 | TRBJ2-2 | TRBV4-3 | CASSQDGLWGLASTGELFF | TGCGCCAGCAGCCAAGATGGGTTGTGGGGACTAGCGAGCACCGGGGAGCTGTTTTTT
. | . | TRBJ1-1 | TRBV20-1 | CSAQRSGENTEAFF | TGCAGTGCTCAAAGGTCTGGGGAGAACACTGAAGCTTTCTTT
many | TRBD2 | TRBJ2-5 | TRBV20-1 | CSAPKGTSGARGETQYF | TGCAGTGCCCCGAAGGGGACTAGCGGGGCTAGGGGGGAGACCCAGTACTTC
. | . | TRBJ2-7 | TRBV20-1 | CSARDPPAHEQYF | TGCAGTGCTAGAGACCCCCCAGCCCACGAGCAGTACTTC
few | . | TRBJ1-5 | TRBV4-3 | CASSQGRGLRQPQHF | TGCGCCAGCAGCCAAGGCCGGGGACTGCGGCAGCCCCAGCATTTT
few | . | TRBJ1-4 | TRBV5-1 | CASSLESPNEKLFF | TGCGCCAGCAGCTTGGAGAGTCCTAATGAAAAACTGTTTTTT
. | TRBD2 | TRBJ2-7 | TRBV12-3/TRBV12-4 | CASSFKTSHEQYF | TGTGCCAGCAGTTTTAAGACTAGCCACGAGCAGTACTTC
. | . | TRBJ1-5 | TRBV5-1 | CASSLDPNQPQHF | TGCGCCAGCAGCTTGGATCCGAATCAGCCCCAGCATTTT
. | TRBD2 | TRBJ2-1 | TRBV6-2/TRBV6-3 | CASSYGGGVYNEQFF | TGTGCCAGCAGTTACGGCGGGGGGGTTTACAATGAGCAGTTCTTC
. | . | TRBJ2-3 | TRBV7-8 | CASSQGLLTDTQYF | TGTGCCAGCAGCCAGGGACTTCTCACAGATACGCAGTATTTT
. | TRBD2 | TRBJ2-1 | TRBV6-4 | CASSEIAGGYNEQFF | TGTGCCAGCAGTGAGATAGCGGGGGGCTACAATGAGCAGTTCTTC
. | . | TRBJ1-4 | TRBV6-5 | CASSRDSPTNEKLFF | TGTGCCAGCAGTCGAGACAGCCCAACTAATGAAAAACTGTTTTTT
. | TRBD2 | TRBJ2-5 | TRBV7-2 | CASSRSGGSQETQYF | TGTGCCAGCAGCCGTAGCGGGGGGAGCCAAGAGACCCAGTACTTC
. | . | TRBJ1-1 | TRBV30 | CAWSVWLNTEAFF | TGTGCCTGGAGTGTCTGGCTGAACACTGAAGCTTTCTTT
. | . | TRBJ2-7 | TRBV4-3 | CASSQDSYSYEQYF | TGCGCCAGCAGCCAAGATAGCTATTCCTACGAGCAGTACTTC
. | . | TRBJ1-6 | TRBV7-9 | CASSLSSDSPLHF | TGTGCCAGCAGCTTGTCGTCCGATTCACCCCTCCACTTT
. | TRBD2 | TRBJ2-7 | TRBV5-1 | CASSSGTSGGEQYF | TGCGCCAGCAGCAGCGGGACTAGCGGTGGCGAGCAGTACTTC
many | TRBD1 | TRBJ1-1 | TRBV29-1 | CSVTGQGTNTEAFF | TGCAGCGTAACGGGACAGGGGACGAACACTGAAGCTTTCTTT
few | . | TRBJ2-1 | TRBV5-1 | CASSLESVRINNEQFF | TGCGCCAGCAGCTTGGAGTCCGTTAGGATAAACAATGAGCAGTTCTTC
. | . | TRBJ2-5 | TRBV7-2 | CASSWFRVETQYF | TGTGCCAGCAGTTGGTTCCGGGTGGAGACCCAGTACTTC
few | . | TRBJ2-7 | TRBV4-3 | CASSQDTQGTYEQYF | TGCGCCAGCAGCCAAGATACGCAGGGTACCTACGAGCAGTACTTC
few | . | TRBJ1-2 | TRBV7-9 | CASSSVGRETYGYTF | TGTGCCAGCAGCTCCGTCGGCAGGGAGACCTATGGCTACACCTTC
. | TRBD1 | TRBJ1-6 | TRBV3-1 | CASSHRQGARSPLHF | TGTGCCAGCAGCCATCGGCAGGGGGCACGATCACCCCTCCACTTT
. | . | TRBJ2-2 | TRBV20-1 | CSALGRANEAGELFF | TGCAGTGCCCTGGGGCGGGCGAACGAAGCCGGGGAGCTGTTTTTT
. | . | TRBJ1-2 | TRBV7-8 | CASSLDSQVYGYTF | TGTGCCAGCAGCTTAGACTCCCAGGTCTATGGCTACACCTTC
once | TRBD1 | TRBJ1-5 | TRBV12-3/TRBV12-4 | CASSQTGGDSNQPQHF | TGTGCCAGCAGCCAGACAGGGGGGGATAGCAATCAGCCCCAGCATTTT
. | . | TRBJ1-2 | TRBV2 | CASTRGGVYGYTF | TGTGCCAGCACCCGGGGGGGGGTCTATGGCTACACCTTC
few | . | TRBJ1-2 | TRBV7-9 | CASSLDLNIYGYTF | TGTGCCAGCAGCTTGGACCTAAATATCTATGGCTACACCTTC
many | . | TRBJ1-2 | TRBV7-8 | CASSQDWDYGYTF | TGTGCCAGCAGCCAAGACTGGGACTATGGCTACACCTTC
few | . | TRBJ1-4 | TRBV7-3 | CASSSPGGRCGNEKLFF | TGTGCCAGCAGCTCCCCCGGTGGGCGATGTGGTAATGAAAAACTGTTTTTT
once | TRBD2 | TRBJ2-1 | TRBV20-1 | CSARGMGGYNEQFF | TGCAGTGCTAGAGGGATGGGGGGGTACAATGAGCAGTTCTTC
few | . | TRBJ1-2 | TRBV5-1 | CASSLASRPTISYGYTF | TGCGCCAGCAGCTTGGCCTCTAGGCCGACCATAAGTTATGGCTACACCTTC
. | TRBD1 | TRBJ2-3 | TRBV13 | CASSSYWTGGDTQYF | TGTGCCAGCAGCTCGTACTGGACAGGGGGGGATACGCAGTATTTT
. | TRBD2 | TRBJ2-5 | TRBV6-6 | CASSSLGLAGSTKTQYF | TGTGCCAGCAGTTCTTTGGGACTAGCGGGCTCCACGAAGACCCAGTACTTC
many | . | TRBJ2-1 | TRBV5-1 | CASSSRSGENEQFF | TGCGCCAGCAGCTCTCGTTCAGGGGAGAATGAGCAGTTCTTC
few | . | TRBJ2-7 | TRBV12-3/TRBV12-4 | CASSFEVAHEQYF | TGTGCCAGCAGTTTCGAAGTAGCGCACGAGCAGTACTTC
. | . | TRBJ2-2 | TRBV24-1 | CATSVGRQNTGELFF | TGTGCCACTTCAGTGGGACGTCAAAACACCGGGGAGCTGTTTTTT
. | . | TRBJ2-5 | TRBV5-1 | CASAPRFGETQYF | TGCGCCAGTGCACCCCGGTTCGGGGAGACCCAGTACTTC
. | TRBD2 | TRBJ2-1 | TRBV2 | CASSQLGLAGAREQFF | TGTGCCAGCAGTCAACTGGGACTAGCGGGGGCGCGGGAGCAGTTCTTC
. | . | TRBJ1-5 | TRBV5-4 | CASSLGQDSNQPQHF | TGTGCCAGCAGCTTGGGGCAGGACAGCAATCAGCCCCAGCATTTT
. | . | TRBJ2-1 | TRBV6-2/TRBV6-3 | CASSFVGVLWDEQFF | TGTGCCAGCAGTTTTGTGGGTGTCCTGTGGGATGAGCAGTTCTTC
. | . | TRBJ1-2 | TRBV27 | CASRRRAGDGANYGYTF | TGTGCCAGCAGACGCCGGGCCGGGGATGGAGCTAACTATGGCTACACCTTC
few | TRBD2 | TRBJ2-3 | TRBV7-2 | CASSLEWSSGDTQYF | TGTGCCAGCAGCTTAGAGTGGTCTAGCGGCGATACGCAGTATTTT
. | . | TRBJ1-1 | TRBV7-2 | CASSLVAGRSGTEAFF | TGTGCCAGCAGCTTGGTGGCAGGGAGATCGGGCACTGAAGCTTTCTTT